What follows are 21 T cell receptor beta chains derived from one specimen sequenced in a study of T cells in Graves' hyperthyroidism and ophthalmopathy. Amplified TCR beta CDR3 regions came from RNA transcripts. A first-round RT-PCR of the TCR CDR3 used the HTBI primer set. Via MiXCR, TCRdb re-called the multiplex PCR reads, giving one row per CDR3 protein. The repertoire holds more than 500,000 distinct CDR3 sequences, with approximately 16% as singletons. The sample taken for sequencing was blood. All receptors come from a young woman with Graves' ophthalmopathy.

This clonotype was recorded many times. The gene calls are TRBV6-2 or TRBV6-3 and TRBJ2-1, with unresolved D. CDR1 is MNHEY, CDR2 SVGEGT, per germline. V gave up 4 bases and J gave up 0 bases, with 10 bases separating them. The CDR3 runs to 15 residues. DNA of the CDR3: TGTGCCAGCAGTTCCGTGTATCACTCCTACAATGAGCAGTTCTTC. Protein product: CASSSVYHSYNEQFF.

This clonotype was seen many times. The chain combines TRBV7-2 with TRBJ2-2; D may be TRBD2 (5 bases). Per the germline V gene, CDR1 is SGHTA and CDR2 is FQGNSA. The ends were cut back, 5 bases at V and 1 base at J, with 8 bases in the middle. This CDR3 comprises 14 residues. CDR3 bases: TGTGCCAGCAGCGAGGGCGAGAACACCGGGGAGCTGTTTTTT. Its translation is CASSEGENTGELFF.

This clonotype was seen many times. The gene calls are TRBV30 and TRBJ2-5; 8 positions agree with TRBD1. The V gene end was trimmed by 1 base and the J gene end by 4 bases; junction bases not matched to a gene: 8. The CDR3 has 15 residues. The germline CDR1 and CDR2 sequences are GTSNPN and SVGIG (reference sequence). The DNA for the CDR3 is TGTGCCTGGAGTGAGGTCAGGGGGCGAGGAGAGACCCAGTACTTC. Protein product: CAWSEVRGRGETQYF.

This clonotype has a count of ten or more. The V gene is TRBV6-1, the J gene TRBJ2-2; tentatively, D is TRBD1 or TRBD2 (5 bases each). Germline V lookup: CDR1 MNHNS, CDR2 SASEGT. The CDR3 consists of 14 residues. The V gene lost 6 bases and the J gene lost 3 bases, with 11 bases spanning the gap. CDR3 coding DNA: TGTGCCAGCAGAGAGGGGCCGGACACCGGGGAGCTGTTTTTT. This codes for CASREGPDTGELFF.

This clonotype has a count of ten or more. The chain recombines TRBV28 with TRBJ2-5; unclear D gene. V was clipped by 2 bases and J by 2 bases, with 6 bases between them. CDR1 is MDHEN, CDR2 SYDVKM, per germline. The CDR3 loop spans 13 amino acids. The CDR3 region has the DNA TGTGCCAGCAGTTTACCGACACAAGAGACCCAGTACTTC. It encodes CASSLPTQETQYF.

The table lists this clonotype with many counts. The V call is TRBV12-3 or TRBV12-4, the J call TRBJ1-2; 9 bases agree with TRBD1. The CDR3 is 14 amino acids. The junction had 9 bases not matched to a gene; V was cut back by 7 bases and J by 6 bases. CDR3 loop: CASTQNTGGNGYTF. The CDR3 DNA reads as TGTGCCAGCACCCAGAATACAGGGGGCAATGGCTACACCTTC.

This clonotype came up a few times. The genes are TRBV29-1 and TRBJ1-2; 10 bases map to TRBD1. Germline CDR1 is SQVTM and CDR2 is ANQGSEA. The CDR3 is 14 residues long. Trimming at V came to 3 bases and at J to 5 bases, leaving 6 bases not matched to a gene. CDR3 region: CSVDGDRGDYGYTF. CDR3 nucleotides: TGCAGCGTTGACGGGGACAGGGGCGATTATGGCTACACCTTC. Complete variable domain (other parts from reference TRBV29-1 and TRBJ1-2): SAVISQKPSRDICQRGTSLTIQCQVDSQVTMMFWYRQQPGQSLTLIATANQGSEATYESGFVIDKFPISRPNLTFSTLTVSNMSPEDSSIYLCSVDGDRGDYGYTFGSGTRLTVV.

In the case of this clonotype: A read error is possible here, since a much larger clone lies one base away. The V call is TRBV28, the J call TRBJ1-2, with D maybe TRBD1 (5 bases). The ends were cut back, 3 bases at V and 0 bases at J, with 14 bases in the middle. The germline gives CDR1 MDHEN, CDR2 SYDVKM. The CDR3 contains 16 residues. CDR3 amino acids: CASSFRQGCSNYGYTF. The CDR3 DNA reads as TGTGCCAGCAGTTTCAGGCAGGGCTGTTCTAACTATGGCTACACCTTC.

This clonotype came up many times. V gene TRBV9 combines with J gene TRBJ2-3, with D perhaps TRBD2 (5 bases). The CDR3 covers 17 residues. V was trimmed by 2 bases and J by 5 bases, leaving 21 bases between them. From germline, CDR1 is SGDLS and CDR2 YYNGEE. The chain's CDR3 is CASSVLPSGRDGDTQYF. The CDR3 DNA reads TGTGCCAGCAGCGTCCTCCCAAGCGGTAGGGATGGAGATACGCAGTATTTT. Supplemented by reference TRBV9 and TRBJ2-3, the full variable domain reads DSGVTQTPKHLITATGQRVTLRCSPRSGDLSVYWYQQSLDQGLQFLIQYYNGEERAKGNILERFSAQQFPDLHSELNLSSLELGDSALYFCASSVLPSGRDGDTQYFGPGTRLTVL.

This clonotype was counted many times. This chain links TRBV5-1 with TRBJ1-5; D is uncertain. Trimming cost V 0 bases and J 0 bases, with 7 bases left between them. CDR1 SGHRS and CDR2 YFSETQ come from the germline V gene. CDR3 length: 15 amino acids. CDR3: CASSLAGNSNQPQHF. The CDR3 DNA is TGCGCCAGCAGCTTGGCGGGAAATAGCAATCAGCCCCAGCATTTT.

This chain joins TRBV29-1 and TRBJ1-1, with D unresolved. Germline V gene sequence: CDR1 SQVTM, CDR2 ANQGSEA. This CDR3 comprises 13 residues. Trimming shortened V by 3 bases and J by 3 bases, and 11 bases separated the two germline ends. The CDR3 nucleotides are TGCAGCGTTGAGGGGTTTCCGGACACTGAAGCTTTCTTT. This gives the protein CSVEGFPDTEAFF.

There are many counts of this clonotype. The chain uses TRBV5-1 and TRBJ1-6; the match to TRBD1 covers 7 bases. V shed 0 bases and J 9 bases; nucleotides not matched to a gene: 6. The CDR3 extends over 15 amino acids. CDR1 is SGHRS and CDR2 is YFSETQ in the germline V gene. The CDR3 DNA is TGCGCCAGCAGCTTGGAGACAGGGAAAGGTTCACCCCTCCACTTT. This translates into CASSLETGKGSPLHF.

V usage is TRBV10-3 and J usage is TRBJ2-1; 12 bases are a match to TRBD1. Unmatched junction bases numbered 8, after V lost 0 bases and J lost 5 bases. The CDR3 is 18 residues long. Germline CDR1 ENHRY, CDR2 SYGVKD. In DNA form, the CDR3 reads TGTGCCATCAGTGAGTCGATACTAGGGACAGGGGGCAACAATGAGCAGTTCTTC. Protein: CAISESILGTGGNNEQFF.

This clonotype was recorded many times. The chain is built from TRBV2 and TRBJ2-1; D tentatively reads TRBD1 or TRBD2 (6 bases each). Looked up from germline, CDR1 is SNHLY and CDR2 is FYNNEI. V was pared by 4 bases and J by 2 bases, with 21 bases between. This CDR3 comprises 18 residues. CDR3: CASSVPRGAARPYNEQFF. The CDR3 region has the DNA TGTGCCAGCAGTGTCCCGAGGGGGGCGGCTAGGCCCTACAATGAGCAGTTCTTC.

Turning to this clonotype: Relative to the germline gene, one junction end is altered; a read error may explain this. J is TRBJ2-7 and V is TRBV4-1, with 7 bases fitting TRBD2. In germline, CDR1 is MGHRA, CDR2 YSYEKL. CDR3 length equals 16 residues. CDR3 in amino acids: CASNQDTGGSDDEQYF. The CDR3 DNA sequence: TGCGCCAGCAACCAAGATACGGGCGGGAGTGACGACGAGCAGTACTTC.

This clonotype was recorded at least ten times. The chain uses TRBV27 and TRBJ2-5, with a tentative D call TRBD2 (5 bases). The germline V gene has CDR1 MNHEY and CDR2 SMNVEV (reference sequence). This CDR3 comprises 14 residues. V lost 6 bases to trimming and J lost 3 bases, with 14 bases between them. CDR3 in DNA: TGTGCCAGCAGGAATGTCGGGGAGAAAGAGACCCAGTACTTC. It is translated as CASRNVGEKETQYF.

This clonotype was recorded many times. The chain is built from TRBV30 and TRBJ1-1, with 9 bases matching TRBD1. The J segment lost 4 bases and the V segment lost 5 bases, leaving 5 bases of the junction unmatched. CDR3 length equals 13 residues. The germline V gene encodes CDR1 GTSNPN and CDR2 SVGIG (reference sequence). CDR3 in amino acids: CAWGQGTGTEAFF. The CDR3 DNA reads as TGTGCCTGGGGACAGGGGACGGGCACTGAAGCTTTCTTT. The full variable domain, rest sourced from reference TRBV30 and TRBJ1-1, is SQTIHQWPATLVQPVGSPLSLECTVEGTSNPNLYWYRQAAGRGLQLLFYSVGIGQISSEVPQNLSASRPQDRQFILSSKKLLLSDSGFYLCAWGQGTGTEAFFGQGTRLTVV.

The chain uses TRBV20-1 and TRBJ1-6; no reliable D call. This CDR3 comprises 12 residues. Germline-derived CDR1 and CDR2 are DFQATT and SNEGSKA (reference sequence). Trimming shortened V by 0 bases and J by 6 bases, and 3 bases separated the two germline ends. The DNA of the CDR3 is TGCAGTGCTAGAGAGGGTAATTCACCCCTCCACTTT. Amino acid sequence: CSAREGNSPLHF.

In this sample, this clonotype turned up many times. The chain joins TRBV2 to TRBJ1-6; TRBD1 is a possible D gene (6 bases). Looked up from germline, CDR1 is SNHLY and CDR2 is FYNNEI. This CDR3 spans 13 amino acids. With 9 bases removed from V and 5 bases from J, the gap between germline ends came to 11 bases. The CDR3 DNA reads TGTGCCAGTCCGCAGGGGAATAATTCACCCCTCCACTTT. Protein product: CASPQGNNSPLHF.

This clonotype appeared a few times. The chain couples TRBV4-3 to TRBJ2-1; the match to TRBD2 covers 10 bases. The CDR3 runs 20 residues. CDR1 is LGHNA and CDR2 is YSLEER in the germline V gene. Unmatched junction bases numbered 15, after V lost 0 bases and J lost 4 bases. The CDR3 DNA reads as TGCGCCAGCAGCCAAGAGAGGCTAGCGGGAGAGCCCCACCATTACAATGAGCAGTTCTTC. Protein product: CASSQERLAGEPHHYNEQFF.

This clonotype turned up a few times. The chain joins TRBV20-1 to TRBJ2-7; TRBD2 aligns across 13 bases. Germline V gene sequence: CDR1 DFQATT, CDR2 SNEGSKA (reference sequence). With V trimmed by 0 bases and J by 2 bases, 7 bases remained unmatched. This CDR3 spans 17 amino acids. The CDR3 protein is CSARDRGLAGDTYEQYF. The DNA for the CDR3 is TGCAGTGCTAGAGATCGAGGACTAGCGGGAGATACCTACGAGCAGTACTTC.